Below, one T cell receptor (beta chain) is given with its context. What it binds is not known. These data are taken from a study of T-cell memory formation after mild COVID-19. Study summary: Across donors, TCR clusters were largely donor specific.

Looked up from germline, CDR1 is KGHSH and CDR2 is LQKENI. Unmatched junction bases numbered 7, after V lost 3 bases and J lost 6 bases. The CDR3 runs to 14 residues. TCRdb analysed the 5' RACE reads with MiXCR anew, one entry per CDR3 protein. The table records around 340,000 distinct CDR3 sequences, approximately 13% of them present only once. Study-level findings and limits: Pre-infection memory harbored some responding clones, suggesting cross-reactive memory joined.

This sequence was found in a man between 18 and 29 years old who had mild COVID-19 (a few samples of this study predate the infection). Cell type and time point are not known. The sequenced sample consisted of PBMCs or a T cell subset sorted from them (not recorded which). The genes are TRBV18 and TRBJ1-2, with 7 nucleotides matching TRBD1. The CDR3 sequence: CASSPIEQGNGYTF. Written as DNA, the CDR3 is TGTGCCAGCTCACCGATAGAACAGGGGAATGGCTACACCTTC.